Shown below are 18 T cell receptor beta chains from a single sample sequenced in a study of T cells in Graves' hyperthyroidism and ophthalmopathy. RNA transcripts provided the source from which TCR beta CDR3 regions were amplified. A first-round RT-PCR of the TCR CDR3 used the HTBI primer set. MiXCR, applied by TCRdb to the multiplex PCR reads, yields one record per CDR3 protein. The sample has approximately 710,000 distinct CDR3 sequences, 15% to 20% seen once; the top ten hold around 15%. The sample taken for sequencing was blood. These receptors were obtained from a man aged 45 to 65 with Graves' hyperthyroidism.

This clonotype was seen many times. The CDR3 DNA reads TGCGCCAGCAACCGGGACAGCGCGAACACCGGGGAGCTGTTTTTT. It translates to CASNRDSANTGELFF. The rearrangement joins TRBV5-1 to TRBJ2-2; 7 nucleotides line up with TRBD1. The germline gives CDR1 SGHRS, CDR2 YFSETQ. CDR3 size: 15 residues. After removal of 6 bases from V and 0 bases from J, the junction contained 5 bases not matched to a gene.

This clonotype showed up just a few times. V usage is TRBV28 and J usage is TRBJ1-2, with 7 positions matching TRBD1. From germline, CDR1 is MDHEN and CDR2 SYDVKM. The CDR3 spans 12 residues. With 6 bases clipped from V and 6 bases from J, the junction kept 4 bases outside the gene matches. CDR3 sequence reads: CASRGQFDGYTF. As DNA, the CDR3 is TGTGCCAGCAGGGGACAGTTTGATGGCTACACCTTC.

This clonotype was detected ten times or more. The chain employs TRBV5-1 and TRBJ2-7, with TRBD1 identical over 7 bases. CDR1 and CDR2 (germline): SGHRS, YFSETQ. The CDR3 has 14 amino acids. With 4 bases clipped from V and 2 bases from J, the junction kept 6 bases outside the gene matches. The DNA for the CDR3 is TGCGCCAGCAGCCACCGGGACAGAGCCTACGAGCAGTACTTC. This translates into CASSHRDRAYEQYF.

There are many counts of this clonotype. The chain uses TRBV28 and TRBJ1-5; TRBD1 might be the D (5 bases). In germline, CDR1 is MDHEN, CDR2 SYDVKM. This CDR3 comprises 15 residues. V shed 3 bases and J shed 9 bases, with 18 bases lying between them. The CDR3 loop reads CASSFYPGERWPQHF. Here the CDR3 DNA reads TGTGCCAGCAGTTTTTATCCGGGGGAAAGGTGGCCCCAGCATTTT.

In DNA form, the CDR3 reads TGTGCCAGTTTAGGTAGTCCTTACAATGAGCAGTTCTTC. Translation gives CASLGSPYNEQFF. The chain recombines TRBV6-1 with TRBJ2-1; D is undetermined. The CDR3 is 13 amino acids. From germline, CDR1 is MNHNS and CDR2 SASEGT. Trimming removed 9 bases at V and 4 bases at J, with 13 bases between.

The rearrangement joins TRBV28 to TRBJ2-3; no definite D call. CDR3 length equals 15 residues. V dropped 2 bases and J dropped 1 base, with 10 bases sitting between them. CDR1 is MDHEN and CDR2 is SYDVKM in the germline V gene. Written as DNA, the CDR3 is TGTGCCAGCAGTTTAAGTGTTGGGCGCACAGATACGCAGTATTTT. Encoded protein: CASSLSVGRTDTQYF.

This rearrangement joins TRBV11-2 to TRBJ1-1; D uncertain. The V and J ends lost 5 bases and 5 bases respectively, with 15 bases between them. This CDR3 region has 14 residues. The germline CDR1 and CDR2 sequences are SGHAT and FQNNGV. CDR3 coding DNA: TGTGCCAGCAGCCCGCTGGCCCTGGGGACTGAAGCTTTCTTT. Its translation is CASSPLALGTEAFF.

This clonotype was observed a few times. This chain uses TRBV5-1 with TRBJ2-3, with D unresolved. The CDR3 totals 14 residues. V lost 5 bases and J 8 bases, leaving 18 bases between the germline ends. Germline-derived CDR1 and CDR2 are SGHRS and YFSETQ. CDR3 amino acids: CASRPDSGFVTQYF. CDR3 bases: TGCGCCAGCAGACCCGATTCAGGCTTTGTTACGCAGTATTTT.

This clonotype has more than one count but fewer than ten. The chain employs TRBV6-1 and TRBJ2-4, with D possibly TRBD2 on 8 matching bases. V gave up 5 bases and J gave up 8 bases, with 13 bases separating them. CDR1 MNHNS and CDR2 SASEGT come from the germline V gene. This CDR3 contains 13 residues. CDR3 nucleotide sequence: TGTGCCAGCAGTAGGGGGCGGGGGGACATTCAGTACTTC. This encodes CASSRGRGDIQYF.

About this clonotype: A much larger clone differs from this one at a single base, so this may be a read error. The rearrangement links TRBV12-3 or TRBV12-4 to TRBJ1-1; D is uncertain. Between the trimmed V and J ends, which lost 7 bases and 4 bases, there was a span of 13 bases. The CDR3 has 13 amino acids. The CDR3 region has the DNA TGTGCCAGCACCCGAGAGGAACCCACTGAAGCTTTCTTT. This translates into CASTREEPTEAFF.

This clonotype was counted ten times or more. J is TRBJ2-2 and V is TRBV28; D is undetermined. This CDR3 spans 11 amino acids. Germline assignment: CDR1 MDHEN and CDR2 SYDVKM. V lost 10 bases and J 8 bases, leaving 11 bases between the germline ends. CDR3: CATQFVGELFF. The CDR3 DNA is TGTGCCACCCAGTTTGTAGGGGAGCTGTTTTTT.

This clonotype was counted many times. This sequence joins TRBV7-9 and TRBJ1-1, with TRBD1 as a possible D gene (6 bases). Germline CDR1 is SEHNR and CDR2 is FQNEAQ (reference sequence). V was pared by 3 bases and J by 5 bases, with 13 bases between. The CDR3 totals 14 residues. The CDR3 nucleotides are TGTGCCAGCAGCTTGGGGAACCAGGGGACTGAAGCTTTCTTT. Protein: CASSLGNQGTEAFF.

V usage is TRBV7-8 and J usage is TRBJ2-7; 9 nucleotides match TRBD2. The germline V gene has CDR1 SGHVS and CDR2 FQNEAQ. The junction had 10 bases not matched to a gene; V was cut back by 5 bases and J by 8 bases. The CDR3 length is 14 residues. The CDR3 DNA reads TGTGCCAGCAGCCCTAGCGTTGCGGGAGGGAAGCAGTACTTC. Encoded protein: CASSPSVAGGKQYF.

The chain is built from TRBV28 and TRBJ1-4, with 12 bases fitting TRBD1. J was trimmed by 8 bases and V by 5 bases; bases with no gene match: 6. This CDR3 has 15 residues. CDR1 and CDR2 from the germline V gene are MDHEN and SYDVKM. The CDR3 protein is CASSVLGTGGEKLFF. In DNA form, the CDR3 reads TGTGCCAGCAGTGTCCTCGGGACAGGGGGCGAAAAACTGTTTTTT.

Only a few counts were recorded for this clonotype. This chain links TRBV9 with TRBJ1-2; 9 nucleotides line up with TRBD1. The CDR3 is 18 amino acids. Germline assignment: CDR1 SGDLS and CDR2 YYNGEE. V lost 0 bases and J lost 6; bases outside the gene matches: 15. DNA for the CDR3: TGTGCCAGCAGCGTAGCCGTCCGAGAGGACAGGGGTATGAATGGCTACACCTTC. It translates to CASSVAVREDRGMNGYTF.

There are many counts of this clonotype. The rearrangement uses TRBV11-2 and TRBJ2-7; 7 nucleotides match TRBD1. This CDR3 is 14 amino acids long. J was trimmed by 0 bases and V by 7 bases; bases with no gene match: 6. CDR1 SGHAT and CDR2 FQNNGV come from the germline V gene. CDR3 amino acids: CASTLGQDSYEQYF. The DNA of the CDR3 is TGTGCCAGCACCCTCGGACAGGACTCCTACGAGCAGTACTTC.

In this sample, this clonotype turned up many times. The chain employs TRBV2 and TRBJ2-7, with D possibly matching TRBD1 (5 bases). Germline V gives CDR1 SNHLY, CDR2 FYNNEI. CDR3 length: 13 residues. The V gene lost 1 base and the J gene lost 3 bases, with 7 bases spanning the gap. The CDR3 region is CASSEDRIYEQYF. CDR3 in DNA: TGTGCCAGCAGTGAAGACAGGATCTACGAGCAGTACTTC.

The chain uses TRBV20-1 and TRBJ2-7; 7 nucleotides line up with TRBD1. The V segment lost 5 bases and the J segment 1 base; nucleotides outside the gene matches: 11. The CDR3 has 15 residues. CDR1 DFQATT and CDR2 SNEGSKA come from the germline V gene (reference sequence). The chain's CDR3 is CSALEGQAVSYEQYF. The DNA for the CDR3 is TGCAGTGCTCTTGAAGGACAGGCCGTTTCCTACGAGCAGTACTTC.